This T cell receptor (beta chain) was observed in a study of blood T cells in healthy people across ages. Germline V CDR1 and CDR2: MNHNS, SASEGT. Trimming cost V 6 bases and J 7 bases; bases outside gene matches: 11. The CDR3 loop spans 14 amino acids. Through a sample-barcoded 5' primer and a J-beta primer mix, a second PCR was run for roughly 7 to 11 cycles. The study obtained at least 2.5 million CDR3-containing paired-end reads from every sample. TCRdb reanalysed the 5' RACE reads using MiXCR and keeps one entry per CDR3 protein. The table lists about 1.4 million distinct CDR3 sequences, roughly 64% of them singletons.

This receptor was taken from a man aged 18 to 30 in good health. The chain recombines TRBV6-1 with TRBJ1-2; 7 bases line up with TRBD1. The specimen sequenced was blood. For the CDR3, the DNA is TGTGCCAGCAGCGCCGCAGGGGGTTCGGTTGGCTACACCTTC. Translated: CASSAAGGSVGYTF.